This TCR beta chain was sequenced in a study of OX40 agonist ivuxolimab in advanced cancers. Looking at the study overall: Ivuxolimab, an antibody that agonizes OX40 (CD134), was administered to the patients.

Patients with a history of autoimmune disease or on systemic immunosuppression were excluded. Points from the study as a whole: On average, a greater number of expanded clones characterised CD8+ T cells relative to CD4+. Dose levels from 0.1 to 3.0 mg/kg saw CD4+ and CD8+ blood T cells expand clonally by week 6.

The CDR3 is 13 residues long. Germline V lookup: CDR1 SNHLY, CDR2 FYNNEI. V shed 4 bases and J shed 6 bases, with 10 bases lying between them. Here immunoSEQ multiplex PCR was the method, and the copy in TCRdb shows in-frame clones only, minus some. In the table there are tens of thousands of clones, around 87% of which are singletons. On this clone itself: Its antigen is unknown.

The receptor was isolated from an adult with an advanced solid tumor such as melanoma, head and neck, liver or kidney cancer. The V call is TRBV2, the J call TRBJ2-1, with D tentatively TRBD1 (5 bases). Material: CD4+ or CD8+ T cells sorted from blood, obtained in a trial of the OX40 agonist ivuxolimab. The CDR3 here is CASSGQLVNEQFF. CDR3 bases: TGTGCCAGCAGTGGACAGTTGGTCAATGAGCAGTTCTTC.